This T cell receptor (beta chain) was documented in a study of blood T cell repertoires in COVID-19. Here immunoSEQ multiplex PCR was the method, and the copy in TCRdb shows in-frame clones only, minus some. Among about 190,000 clones, around 78% were seen once, and the ten largest hold 2.5% to 3%. The germline CDR1 and CDR2 sequences are SEHNR and FQNEAQ (reference sequence). Trimming cost V 5 bases and J 4 bases; bases outside gene matches: 6. The CDR3 length is 14 residues. The chain is built from TRBV7-9 and TRBJ1-1; 8 bases align to TRBD1. The TCR sequence derives from a woman of 80 years or more with active or convalescent COVID-19. Sequencing was performed on peripheral blood. CDR3 in DNA: TGTGCCAGCAGCGTGACAGGGGTTGGCACTGAAGCTTTCTTT. The encoded protein is CASSVTGVGTEAFF.